Listed here are 26 T cell receptor beta chains from one sample, sequenced in a study of radiotherapy plus CTLA-4 blockade in lung cancer. The method was immunoSEQ multiplex PCR; TCRdb's version includes in-frame clones alone and lacks a portion of them. The sample has fewer than 100,000 clones, 84% seen once. The sequencing here drew on peripheral blood, taken from a patient treated with radiotherapy plus ipilimumab. The receptor source for this set is a human donor with non-small cell lung cancer who had stable disease on radiotherapy plus ipilimumab.

The chain couples TRBV5-6 to TRBJ2-1; TRBD2 matches at 11 bases. The length of the CDR3 is 16 residues. The J segment lost 9 bases and the V segment lost 4 bases, leaving 12 bases of the junction unmatched. Germline assignment: CDR1 SGHDT and CDR2 YYEEEE. CDR3 amino acids: CASSPELAGVSPEQFF. The CDR3 DNA sequence: TGTGCCAGCAGCCCGGAACTAGCGGGAGTATCCCCTGAGCAGTTCTTC.

The chain joins TRBV28 to TRBJ1-5; 7 bases map to TRBD1. The V gene's germline CDR1 is MDHEN and CDR2 SYDVKM. The J segment lost 10 bases and the V segment lost 5 bases, leaving 11 bases of the junction unmatched. The CDR3 totals 14 residues. CDR3 residues: CASSTTGDYVPQHF. Here the CDR3 DNA reads TGTGCCAGCAGTACCACAGGGGATTATGTACCCCAGCATTTT.

This chain links TRBV19 with TRBJ1-5, with a weak D call TRBD1 (6 bases). Trimming pared 9 bases from V and 0 bases from J, leaving 18 bases between. The CDR3 spans 16 residues. Germline V lookup: CDR1 LNHDA, CDR2 SQIVND (reference sequence). The CDR3 coding sequence is TGTGCCAGCAGTGGAGTAGGGGGATTTAGCAATCAGCCCCAGCATTTT. Translating it yields CASSGVGGFSNQPQHF.

The chain combines TRBV30 with TRBJ2-3, with 7 bases matching TRBD2. The CDR3 runs to 15 residues. Per the germline V gene, CDR1 is GTSNPN and CDR2 is SVGIG (reference sequence). The V and J ends lost 0 bases and 0 bases, in that order; junction bases with no gene match: 3. The CDR3 here is CAWSVERGSTDTQYF. In DNA form, the CDR3 reads TGTGCCTGGAGTGTTGAGCGGGGAAGCACAGATACGCAGTATTTT.

The CDR3 sequence is CASSAIASSTDTQYF. For the CDR3, the DNA is TGTGCCAGCAGTGCAATAGCGAGCAGCACAGATACGCAGTATTTT. The genes are TRBV6-4 and TRBJ2-3, with D possibly matching TRBD2 (5 bases). This CDR3 comprises 15 residues. V lost 4 bases to trimming and J lost 0 bases, with 11 bases between them. Germline CDR1 reads MRHNA; CDR2 reads SNTAGT.

The rearrangement links TRBV5-1 to TRBJ2-3; D is tentatively TRBD1 or TRBD2 (6 bases each). Germline values: CDR1 SGHRS, CDR2 YFSETQ. Trimming removed 0 bases at V and 6 bases at J, with 8 bases between. The CDR3 sequence is 13 residues long. CDR3 residues: CASSLGGADTQYF. The CDR3 DNA is TGCGCCAGCAGCTTGGGGGGGGCGGATACGCAGTATTTT.

V and J are TRBV6-1 and TRBJ2-7, with D perhaps TRBD2 (5 bases). The CDR3 has 12 amino acids. Trimming left V 6 bases short and J 3 bases short, with 9 bases between. Germline lookup yields CDR1 MNHNS and CDR2 SASEGT. Here the CDR3 reads CASRRTYYEQYF. CDR3 coding DNA: TGTGCCAGCAGGCGGACTTACTACGAGCAGTACTTC.

The gene calls are TRBV5-1 and TRBJ2-2, with D tentatively TRBD2 (6 bases). V lost 5 bases to trimming and J lost 0 bases, with 11 bases between them. The germline V gene has CDR1 SGHRS and CDR2 YFSETQ. The CDR3 has 15 residues. The CDR3 sequence: CASSVGGTNTGELFF. DNA of the CDR3: TGCGCCAGCAGTGTGGGAGGTACGAACACCGGGGAGCTGTTTTTT.

The chain couples TRBV2 to TRBJ2-1, with D unclear. CDR3 size: 13 residues. With 6 bases removed from V and 0 bases from J, the gap between germline ends came to 6 bases. Germline CDR1 is SNHLY and CDR2 is FYNNEI. CDR3 sequence: CASSRSSYNEQFF. The CDR3 bases are TGTGCCAGCAGCCGGAGCTCCTACAATGAGCAGTTCTTC.

The chain couples TRBV6-5 to TRBJ1-6; no reliable D call. The CDR3 spans 13 residues. The ends were cut back, 6 bases at V and 8 bases at J, with 11 bases in the middle. Per germline, CDR1 MNHEY and CDR2 SVGAGI. CDR3 residues: CASRTTGDSPLHF. In nucleotides, the CDR3 is TGTGCCAGCAGAACGACCGGTGATTCACCCCTCCACTTT.

This chain links TRBV12-1 with TRBJ1-5. TRBV12-1 corresponds to a pseudogene. This CDR3 comprises 17 residues. The DNA for the CDR3 is TGTGCCACCAATGAACGACGGGTTGATAATAGCAATCAGCCCCAGCATTTT. As protein: CATNERRVDNSNQPQHF.

The chain employs TRBV5-4 and TRBJ2-2, with 9 bases identical to TRBD2. Trimming removed 2 bases from V and 6 bases from J; junction bases left unmatched: 11. The CDR3 length is 17 residues. Germline V gene lookup returns CDR1 SGHNT and CDR2 YYREEE (reference sequence). In DNA, the CDR3 is TGTGCCAGCAGCTTATTGGGTAGCGGGAGTTGGTCCGGGGAGCTGTTTTTT. Amino acids: CASSLLGSGSWSGELFF.

The gene calls are TRBV6-1 and TRBJ1-2; 8 bases agree with TRBD1. The CDR3 is made up of 17 amino acids. CDR1 is MNHNS, CDR2 SASEGT, per germline. With V trimmed by 0 bases and J by 5 bases, 11 bases remained unmatched. CDR3 bases: TGTGCCAGCAGTGAAGCGAGCGGGACAGGTCTTTGGTATGGCTACACCTTC. Amino acid sequence: CASSEASGTGLWYGYTF.

The rearrangement joins TRBV5-1 to TRBJ1-5; D unresolved. The CDR3 has 17 residues. The V end lost 10 bases, the J end lost 0 bases, and 23 bases lay between the germline ends. Germline assignment: CDR1 SGHRS and CDR2 YFSETQ. The CDR3 coding sequence is TGCGCCCCGCCCCGGCCACCTACCCAAGATAGCAATCAGCCCCAGCATTTT. It encodes CAPPRPPTQDSNQPQHF.

The rearrangement uses TRBV2 and TRBJ2-7; 8 bases line up with TRBD2. This CDR3 spans 18 amino acids. V gave up 0 bases and J gave up 4 bases; unmatched junction bases: 14. The germline V gene has CDR1 SNHLY and CDR2 FYNNEI. Here the CDR3 reads CASSEARPAGASQYEQYF. CDR3 coding DNA: TGTGCCAGCAGTGAAGCGCGGCCAGCGGGAGCTTCTCAGTACGAGCAGTACTTC. The whole variable domain, remainder taken from reference TRBV2 and TRBJ2-7, is EPEVTQTPSHQVTQMGQEVILRCVPISNHLYFYWYRQILGQKVEFLVSFYNNEISEKSEIFDDQFSVERPDGSNFTLKIRSTKLEDSAMYFCASSEARPAGASQYEQYFGPGTRLTVT.

This sequence joins TRBV18 and TRBJ2-7, with 7 bases fitting TRBD1. The ends lost 2 bases at V and 5 bases at J; junction bases unmatched: 12. Germline V gene sequence: CDR1 KGHSH, CDR2 LQKENI. CDR3 size: 16 residues. The CDR3 DNA reads as TGTGCCAGCTCACCATGGGGGCCAGGGGGTTCCAACGAGCAGTACTTC. Residues: CASSPWGPGGSNEQYF.

The V and J genes are TRBV9 and TRBJ2-1; D is unclear. V gave up 1 base and J gave up 8 bases, with 4 bases separating them. CDR1 is SGDLS, CDR2 YYNGEE, per germline. The CDR3 extends over 11 amino acids. The CDR3: CASSVRDEQFF. Written as DNA, the CDR3 is TGTGCCAGCAGCGTAAGGGATGAGCAGTTCTTC.

This clone was observed a single time. The chain employs TRBV7-8 and TRBJ2-5; 12 positions match TRBD2. The CDR3 contains 16 residues. Germline V gene sequence: CDR1 SGHVS, CDR2 FQNEAQ. J was trimmed by 5 bases and V by 1 base; bases with no gene match: 5. Here the CDR3 reads CASSLGLAGEGETQYF. The CDR3 nucleotides read TGTGCCAGCAGCTTAGGACTAGCGGGAGAGGGGGAGACCCAGTACTTC. Using reference TRBV7-8 and TRBJ2-5 for the parts outside the CDR3, the full variable domain is GAGVSQSPRYKVAKRGQDVALRCDPISGHVSLFWYQQALGQGPEFLTYFQNEAQLDKSGLPSDRFFAERPEGSVSTLKIQRTQQEDSAVYLCASSLGLAGEGETQYFGPGTRLLVL.

The rearrangement joins TRBV5-4 to TRBJ2-6, with no clear D. There are 15 residues in the CDR3. In germline, CDR1 is SGHNT, CDR2 YYREEE (reference sequence). Trimming left V 1 base short and J 1 base short, with 6 bases between. This chain's CDR3 is CASSLPNSGANVLTF. The CDR3, as DNA: TGTGCCAGCAGCTTGCCCAATTCTGGGGCCAACGTCCTGACTTTC.

The chain has TRBV7-9 and TRBJ2-3; D remains unclear. This CDR3 is 15 amino acids long. CDR1 and CDR2 from the germline V gene are SEHNR and FQNEAQ (reference sequence). V gave up 0 bases and J gave up 3 bases, with 10 bases separating them. CDR3 sequence: CASSLASGRTDTQYF. As DNA, the CDR3 is TGTGCCAGCAGCTTAGCATCGGGTCGGACAGATACGCAGTATTTT.

This rearrangement joins TRBV20-1 to TRBJ1-4; no definite D call. This CDR3 region has 11 residues. The V gene's germline CDR1 is DFQATT and CDR2 SNEGSKA (reference sequence). The CDR3, as DNA: TGCGCCCCCAATAAGGACGAAAAACTGTTTTTT. Translation: CAPNKDEKLFF.

The chain carries TRBV6-5 and TRBJ2-7; 7 bases align to TRBD2. The CDR3 is made up of 14 amino acids. J gave up 2 bases and V 5 bases, and 6 bases lay outside the gene matches. Germline-derived CDR1 and CDR2 are MNHEY and SVGAGI. CDR3 sequence: CASSPHGRPYEQYF. Written as DNA, the CDR3 is TGTGCCAGCAGTCCCCACGGGAGGCCCTACGAGCAGTACTTC.

This clone has a single count. This rearrangement joins TRBV18 to TRBJ2-2, with D tentatively TRBD1 (6 bases). The germline gives CDR1 KGHSH, CDR2 LQKENI. Trimming removed 5 bases from V and 3 bases from J, with 10 bases in between. The CDR3 totals 14 residues. The CDR3 coding sequence is TGTGCCAGCTCAAAGGGACAAGACACCGGGGAGCTGTTTTTT. It codes for CASSKGQDTGELFF.

This chain joins TRBV6-1 and TRBJ1-5, with D possibly TRBD1 on 5 matching bases. Germline CDR1 reads MNHNS; CDR2 reads SASEGT. CDR3 size: 14 residues. V was cut by 6 bases and J by 7 bases, with 16 bases left in between. The DNA of the CDR3 is TGTGCCAGCAGACTCCAGGGAACTGAACAGCCCCAGCATTTT. Protein sequence: CASRLQGTEQPQHF.

The rearrangement uses TRBV7-9 and TRBJ2-7; the match to TRBD2 covers 7 bases. Trimming at V came to 5 bases and at J to 4 bases, leaving 14 bases not matched to a gene. The length of the CDR3 is 16 residues. Germline-derived CDR1 and CDR2 are SEHNR and FQNEAQ (reference sequence). CDR3 nucleotides: TGTGCCAGCAGCAACTCTCAGGCGTCCGGGGGGTACGAGCAGTACTTC. As protein: CASSNSQASGGYEQYF.

The chain has TRBV2 and TRBJ2-2, with D possibly called TRBD1 or TRBD2 (5 bases each). The germline V gene has CDR1 SNHLY and CDR2 FYNNEI. Trimming took 6 bases from V and 5 from J, leaving 13 bases between them. This CDR3 comprises 14 residues. The CDR3 region has the DNA TGTGCCAGCAGGGGGACCCTAGGGACCGGGGAGCTGTTTTTT. The encoded protein is CASRGTLGTGELFF.